This entry features one T cell receptor (beta chain) sequence. Its target is unknown. The sample originates from a study of cytomegalovirus exposure and HLA in healthy donors. Study conclusions and caveats: Relative to equally common others, HLA-associated TCR beta chains showed greater clonal expansion in a later analysis. Later on, an analysis showed TCR association rates differing by HLA locus, with DRB1 the most and HLA-C the fewest. Several of the most significant clusters appeared linked to common viral pathogens, based on a later analysis. Later work associated fewer than 20,000 TCR beta sequences with HLA alleles at 0.05 false discovery rate.

Primers included in the PCR were 60 Vbeta and 13 Jbeta primers. Clones were read by immunoSEQ multiplex PCR, and TCRdb kept only the in-frame ones, dropping some. This sample carries about 130,000 clones, roughly 71% of them seen once, and the ten largest clones take roughly 6.6%. V dropped 3 bases and J dropped 1 base, with 9 bases sitting between them. The CDR3 runs 15 residues. Germline values: CDR1 WNHNN, CDR2 SYGVQD (reference sequence). The sample comprised PBMCs. This sequence joins TRBV10-1 and TRBJ1-4, with D possibly being TRBD1 (6 bases). This receptor was taken from a man in his thirties or forties in good health and CMV-seronegative. In DNA, the CDR3 is TGCGCCAGCAGTGAAGGACAGCGAACTAATGAAAAACTGTTTTTT. Its protein is CASSEGQRTNEKLFF.